What follows is one T cell receptor (beta chain) and its context. The sample comes from a study of blood T cell repertoires in COVID-19. Study-wide context: Sites in the United States, Italy and Spain provided acute and convalescent COVID-19 samples.

Authors' analysis steps: Counts of nucleated cells, estimated from reference gene primer amplification, were obtained. Method: immunoSEQ multiplex PCR; TCRdb's copy keeps in-frame clones and lacks some. The DNA gave D and trimming, while V, J and clone size come from that table. The table has roughly 300,000 clones, 65% to 90% seen once. Living in 24 US areas, the participants were between roughly 18 and 90 years of age. Membership in each cohort depended on participant-reported clinical history. Germline values: CDR1 SNHLY, CDR2 FYNNEI. The CDR3 runs to 11 residues. The V end was cut by 8 bases, the J end by 9 bases, with 13 bases between.

Source material: PBMCs or T cells enriched from blood (not recorded which). The TCR originated in a woman between 40 and 55 years old with acute COVID-19. The rearrangement joins TRBV2 to TRBJ2-5; possibly TRBD2 for D (6 bases). CDR3 DNA sequence: TGTGCCAGCCGGGACTCCGGAGCCCAGTACTTC. Translated, it gives CASRDSGAQYF.